Listed here is a single T cell receptor beta chain. The antigen it recognizes is unknown. No per-base quality is available; no much larger clone lies one base away. TCRbeta CDR3 regions were amplified from genomic DNA using the immunoSEQ Assay, a bias-controlled multiplex PCR. The authors processed their data as follows. The number of nucleated cells in each sample was estimated by amplification of reference gene primers within the assay. To quantify the absolute abundance of each unique TCRbeta CDR3 rearrangement, sequence reads were collapsed and filtered. For each sample, productive Simpson clonality was calculated as the square root of Simpson's diversity index across productive rearrangements. TCRdb re-hosts the immuneACCESS table, in-frame sequences only. Its copies lack some clones; in the studies checked, an unresolved V gene accounts for under half of them, and the cause for the rest is not known. V and J calls and clone size are given by that table; D and trimming were obtained from the DNA. The sample yields some 170,000 clones; around 80% were counted once. Together, the top ten hold roughly 15% of the sample.

The record originates from a study of blood T cell repertoires in COVID-19 (dated by TCRdb to 2019 to 2021). Regarding the study in general: Samples from collaborators originated in the United States, Italy and Spain and spanned both the acute and convalescent phases of COVID-19. The prospective study material was composed of cDNA or gDNA derived from T cells, B-cell-depleted T cells, or PBMCs. Subjects who had been exposed to COVID-19, were actively infected with it, or had recovered from it provided the deeply sampled blood TCRbeta repertoires that made up the dataset. The repertoires were made available in a free public database intended to serve as a resource for research on the immune response to SARS-CoV-2. The samples were drawn from two sources: the first 160 participants of the ongoing ImmuneRACE study, and over 1,000 subjects contributed by 6 global collaborators. A de-identified subject ID, COVID-19 status, age in years and sex were almost always included in the sample metadata. Where HLA class I and class II types were available, the types were taken from metadata supplied by the sample provider, not from assay-based typing. General conclusions and limits of the study: How much clinical and demographic metadata was included differed by source and by participant, and the metadata was provided uncurated.

Participants in the prospective study were aged roughly 18 to 100 years, lived in 24 United States geographic areas, and enrolled through a virtual design. To assign participants to cohorts, the prospective study relied on clinical history that participants themselves reported in a screening survey and a study questionnaire. Recovered participants in ImmuneRACE Cohort 3 were defined by two consecutive negative NP/OP PCR tests, clearance by a healthcare professional, or resolution of symptoms. Each participant in the prospective study had whole blood, serum and a nasopharyngeal or oropharyngeal swab collected by mobile phlebotomists. Over a roughly 2-month period, participants in the prospective study had the option of providing additional blood draws and questionnaires. Blood samples from the prospective study were shipped frozen or at room temperature prior to DNA extraction. From cysteine to phenylalanine, the CDR3 is 15 amino acids long. Only the CDR3 portion is preserved as DNA: 45 bases, with reading frame beginning at the first base. Via the germline V gene, CDR1 is MNHEY and CDR2 SVGAGI. Clipping removes 5 bases from V and 5 bases from J, with 10 as the unmatched junction base count.

The receptor comes from a man aged 45-60 years who had recovered from COVID-19. The sequence joins TRBV6-5 to TRBJ2-3; 7 bases in between match TRBD1. The sample was PBMCs or T cells enriched from blood (not recorded which). Here the CDR3 is given as CASSHLDREQDTQYF. At the DNA level, the sequence is TGTGCCAGCAGTCACCTCGACAGGGAACAAGATACGCAGTATTTT.